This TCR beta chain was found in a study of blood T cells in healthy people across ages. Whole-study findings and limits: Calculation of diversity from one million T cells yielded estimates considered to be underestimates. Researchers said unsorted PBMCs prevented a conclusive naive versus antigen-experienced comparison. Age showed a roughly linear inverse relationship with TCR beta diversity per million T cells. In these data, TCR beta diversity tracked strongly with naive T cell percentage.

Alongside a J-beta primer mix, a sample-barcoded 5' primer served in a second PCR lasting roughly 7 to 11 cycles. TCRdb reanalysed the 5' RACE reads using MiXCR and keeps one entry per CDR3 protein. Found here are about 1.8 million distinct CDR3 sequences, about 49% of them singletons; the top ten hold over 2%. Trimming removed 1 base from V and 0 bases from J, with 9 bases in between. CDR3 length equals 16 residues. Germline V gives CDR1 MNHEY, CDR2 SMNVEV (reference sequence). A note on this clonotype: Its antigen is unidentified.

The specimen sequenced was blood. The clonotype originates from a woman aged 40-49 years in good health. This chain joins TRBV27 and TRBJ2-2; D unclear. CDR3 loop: CASSLWTNANTGELFF. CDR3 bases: TGTGCCAGCAGTTTATGGACCAACGCGAACACCGGGGAGCTGTTTTTT.